The next 27 T cell receptor beta chains were all read from a single sample in a study of T cell responses to AZD1222 COVID-19 vaccine. Sequenced by immunoSEQ multiplex PCR; TCRdb stores in-frame clones only, minus some. The table lists roughly 120,000 clones, approximately 90% of them singletons, with about 7.4% in the top ten. Sample: peripheral blood, taken 28 days after the second AZD1222 dose. The receptor set was obtained from an adult who received the AZD1222 COVID-19 vaccine.

This chain connects TRBV30 to TRBJ2-7; 8 nucleotides align to TRBD2. Germline V gene lookup returns CDR1 GTSNPN and CDR2 SVGIG (reference sequence). This CDR3 has 14 amino acids. V lost 2 bases, J lost 0 bases, and 3 bases stayed unmatched. In DNA, the CDR3 is TGTGCCTGGAGTATAGCGGGGAGCTCCTACGAGCAGTACTTC. Its translation is CAWSIAGSSYEQYF.

V and J are TRBV24-1 and TRBJ2-3; D not resolved. Germline-derived CDR1 and CDR2 are KGHDR and SFDVKD. With 6 bases removed from V and 2 bases from J, the gap between germline ends came to 11 bases. The CDR3 sequence is 14 residues long. The CDR3, as DNA: TGTGCCACCAGTAACGAATGGTACACAGATACGCAGTATTTT. Encoded protein: CATSNEWYTDTQYF.

The chain joins TRBV20-1 to TRBJ1-1; D is undetermined. Germline CDR1 reads DFQATT; CDR2 reads SNEGSKA (reference sequence). With 2 bases removed from V and 2 bases from J, the gap between germline ends came to 3 bases. The CDR3 contains 11 residues. The CDR3 region is CSARYNTEAFF. The CDR3 DNA reads TGCAGTGCTAGATATAACACTGAAGCTTTCTTT.

The genes are TRBV2 and TRBJ2-3; D gene ambiguous. The CDR3 length is 15 residues. In germline, CDR1 is SNHLY, CDR2 FYNNEI. V was cut by 4 bases and J by 2 bases, with 13 bases left in between. The CDR3 region has the DNA TGTGCCAGCAGTGGCTACCGCAATCCCACAGATACGCAGTATTTT. Translation gives CASSGYRNPTDTQYF.

This clone was seen more than once but under ten times. This sequence joins TRBV12-3 or TRBV12-4 and TRBJ2-1; D is unclear. This CDR3 has 11 residues. Trimming pared 10 bases from V and 6 bases from J, leaving 10 bases between. As DNA, the CDR3 is TGTGCCACGGCAGGTGGCAATGAGCAGTTCTTC. It is translated as CATAGGNEQFF.

The J gene is TRBJ1-6, the V gene TRBV3-1 (or the pseudogene TRBV3-2); D uncertain. With 1 base removed from V and 6 bases from J, the gap between germline ends came to 10 bases. Germline V gene sequence: CDR1 LGHDT, CDR2 YNNKEL (reference sequence). The CDR3 is 15 amino acids. The CDR3 loop reads CASSQGVSPNSPLHF. CDR3 DNA: TGTGCCAGCAGCCAAGGGGTGTCGCCTAATTCACCCCTCCACTTT.

The chain is built from TRBV7-2 and TRBJ2-3; no clear D. V gave up 1 base and J gave up 1 base, with 9 bases separating them. Germline V gives CDR1 SGHTA, CDR2 FQGNSA. The CDR3 loop spans 15 amino acids. The CDR3 nucleotides read TGTGCCAGCAGCTTAGTGGCCTCCGGCACAGATACGCAGTATTTT. Translation: CASSLVASGTDTQYF.

V and J are TRBV11-2 and TRBJ2-7, with D possibly TRBD2 on 5 matching bases. This CDR3 region has 13 residues. Germline CDR1 is SGHAT and CDR2 is FQNNGV. The V gene lost 5 bases and the J gene lost 2 bases, with 10 bases spanning the gap. This chain's CDR3 is CASSPIGTYEQYF. The CDR3 DNA is TGTGCCAGCAGCCCAATCGGGACCTACGAGCAGTACTTC.

The chain joins TRBV5-6 to TRBJ2-7; the D call may be TRBD1 or TRBD2 (5 bases each). Germline V gene sequence: CDR1 SGHDT, CDR2 YYEEEE. The CDR3 length is 13 residues. Trimming shortened V by 4 bases and J by 3 bases, and 11 bases separated the two germline ends. CDR3 sequence reads: CASSMGPNYEQYF. The CDR3 bases are TGTGCCAGCAGCATGGGACCTAACTACGAGCAGTACTTC.

The chain links TRBV7-2 to TRBJ2-7; D is undetermined. The V gene's germline CDR1 is SGHTA and CDR2 FQGNSA. The CDR3 has 12 residues. The germline V and J ends were trimmed by 1 base and 7 bases, with 8 bases remaining between them. This chain's CDR3 is CASSLGPREQYF. CDR3 DNA sequence: TGTGCCAGCAGCTTAGGTCCTCGGGAGCAGTACTTC.

The genes are TRBV6-2 or TRBV6-3 and TRBJ2-7, with TRBD2 identical over 11 bases. The V segment lost 5 bases and the J segment 4 bases; nucleotides outside the gene matches: 4. CDR1 is MNHEY, CDR2 SVGEGT, per germline. The CDR3 runs to 14 residues. The CDR3 here is CASSTGTSGYEQYF. DNA of the CDR3: TGTGCCAGCAGTACCGGGACTAGCGGTTACGAGCAGTACTTC.

This chain joins TRBV3-1 (or the pseudogene TRBV3-2) and TRBJ2-3; D unclear. V was shortened by 7 bases and J by 0 bases, with 14 bases between the two germline ends. The CDR3 runs to 15 residues. CDR1 and CDR2 (germline): LGHDT, YNNKEL (reference sequence). CDR3 sequence reads: CASTPRRLSTDTQYF. The CDR3, as DNA: TGTGCCAGCACTCCTCGGCGCCTGAGCACAGATACGCAGTATTTT.

The chain employs TRBV29-1 and TRBJ2-7, with D possibly matching TRBD2 (6 bases). Trimming removed 6 bases at V and 7 bases at J, with 22 bases between. There are 14 residues in the CDR3. Looked up from germline, CDR1 is SQVTM and CDR2 is ANQGSEA. This CDR3 reads CSVDSGGRVGEQYF. Here the CDR3 DNA reads TGCAGCGTGGACTCCGGAGGGCGGGTTGGGGAGCAGTACTTC.

This sequence joins TRBV15 and TRBJ2-7, with D perhaps TRBD2 (6 bases). V was pared by 5 bases and J by 3 bases, with 20 bases between. CDR3 length equals 16 residues. CDR1 and CDR2 (germline): LNHNV, YYDKDF (reference sequence). Here the CDR3 reads CATSGSRAGRGYEQYF. CDR3 nucleotide sequence: TGTGCCACCAGCGGGAGTAGGGCGGGGAGAGGCTACGAGCAGTACTTC.

The chain is built from TRBV7-8 and TRBJ1-5; no definite D call. V was clipped by 5 bases and J by 5 bases, with 10 bases between them. The CDR3 runs 13 residues. The germline gives CDR1 SGHVS, CDR2 FQNEAQ. CDR3 residues: CASSGNRHQPQHF. The CDR3 DNA reads TGTGCCAGCAGCGGAAACCGGCATCAGCCCCAGCATTTT. Together with reference TRBV7-8 and TRBJ1-5, the CDR3 gives the full variable domain: GAGVSQSPRYKVAKRGQDVALRCDPISGHVSLFWYQQALGQGPEFLTYFQNEAQLDKSGLPSDRFFAERPEGSVSTLKIQRTQQEDSAVYLCASSGNRHQPQHFGDGTRLSIL.

The rearrangement joins TRBV6-4 to TRBJ2-3; 10 bases are shared with TRBD2. This CDR3 spans 17 amino acids. From germline, CDR1 is MRHNA and CDR2 SNTAGT. Unmatched junction bases numbered 7, after V lost 3 bases and J lost 1 base. This CDR3 reads CASSEASGGSGTDTQYF. In DNA form, the CDR3 reads TGTGCCAGCAGTGAGGCTAGCGGGGGTTCTGGCACAGATACGCAGTATTTT.

This clone was detected a few times. V usage is TRBV20-1 and J usage is TRBJ1-6; possible D gene TRBD1, 5 bases. Germline CDR1 DFQATT, CDR2 SNEGSKA (reference sequence). The CDR3 extends over 14 amino acids. Trimming cost V 3 bases and J 9 bases, with 15 bases left between them. DNA of the CDR3: TGCAGTGCTAGTCTTGGGGGGAGGGGTTCACCCCTCCACTTT. Translated, it gives CSASLGGRGSPLHF.

J is TRBJ2-3 and V is TRBV29-1; D unresolved. V dropped 5 bases and J dropped 2 bases, with 8 bases sitting between them. Germline assignment: CDR1 SQVTM and CDR2 ANQGSEA. The CDR3 loop spans 12 amino acids. CDR3 sequence (DNA): TGCAGCGTTAACCAGGCCACAGATACGCAGTATTTT. This encodes CSVNQATDTQYF.

The chain recombines TRBV2 with TRBJ2-7; D not certain. The CDR3 contains 15 residues. Germline-derived CDR1 and CDR2 are SNHLY and FYNNEI. V gave up 3 bases and J gave up 1 base, with 13 bases separating them. The CDR3 DNA is TGTGCCAGCAGTGACCTAATTATAGGGTCCTACGAGCAGTACTTC. This translates into CASSDLIIGSYEQYF.

This clone was observed once. The junction does not match germline at one end; this may be a read error. The chain carries TRBV6-5 and TRBJ2-2, with 9 bases identical to TRBD1. Germline-derived CDR1 and CDR2 are MNHEY and SVGAGI. The CDR3 covers 15 residues. The CDR3 DNA is TGTGCCAGCAGCCGACAGGGGGGGAACATCGGGGAGCTGTTTTTT. This encodes CASSRQGGNIGELFF.

This clone was counted only a few times. The V call is TRBV5-5, the J call TRBJ2-1; no clear D gene. The CDR3 is made up of 14 amino acids. Trimming pared 1 base from V and 5 bases from J, leaving 10 bases between. The germline gives CDR1 SGHKS, CDR2 YYEKEE (reference sequence). The CDR3: CASSLRRTNNEQFF. Written as DNA, the CDR3 is TGTGCCAGCAGCTTGAGACGGACCAACAATGAGCAGTTCTTC.

The chain uses TRBV27 and TRBJ2-3; 9 positions agree with TRBD2. The CDR3 covers 23 residues. Germline CDR1 and CDR2: MNHEY and SMNVEV (reference sequence). J was trimmed by 3 bases and V by 2 bases; bases with no gene match: 27. In DNA form, the CDR3 reads TGTGCCAGCAGTTTAAGAGCAGGGAGTCCCTCTAGGCGGGAGGGGAGGTCGACAGATACGCAGTATTTT. The encoded protein is CASSLRAGSPSRREGRSTDTQYF.

The genes are TRBV6-5 and TRBJ1-2; no firm D call. This CDR3 region has 14 residues. V lost 0 bases to trimming and J lost 5 bases, with 10 bases between them. CDR1 and CDR2 from the germline V gene are MNHEY and SVGAGI. CDR3 protein: CASSYSRRTYGYTF. For the CDR3, the DNA is TGTGCCAGCAGTTACTCGCGACGGACTTATGGCTACACCTTC.

This rearrangement joins TRBV5-4 to TRBJ2-3, with D possibly being TRBD2 (5 bases). The CDR3 loop spans 15 amino acids. V lost 0 bases to trimming and J lost 3 bases, with 11 bases between them. Germline V lookup: CDR1 SGHNT, CDR2 YYREEE (reference sequence). The CDR3 spells CASSLDRGSTDTQYF. As DNA, the CDR3 is TGTGCCAGCAGCTTGGACCGGGGTAGTACAGATACGCAGTATTTT.

V usage is TRBV28 and J usage is TRBJ2-7, with D maybe TRBD2 (6 bases). The CDR3 loop spans 17 amino acids. Per the germline V gene, CDR1 is MDHEN and CDR2 is SYDVKM. V lost 6 bases and J lost 0, with 21 bases in between. The DNA of the CDR3 is TGTGCCAGCAGCTTAGCGGAGGGGTTCCTTAGCTCCTACGAGCAGTACTTC. It codes for CASSLAEGFLSSYEQYF.

CDR3 in DNA: TGTGCCAGCAGTTTGGGACTAGCGGGGAGTCCCTACGAGCAGTACTTC. This gives the protein CASSLGLAGSPYEQYF. The chain combines TRBV28 with TRBJ2-7; 13 nucleotides align to TRBD2. The CDR3 contains 16 residues. Germline loops: CDR1 MDHEN, CDR2 SYDVKM. Trimming removed 3 bases from V and 2 bases from J; junction bases left unmatched: 4.

V is TRBV6-2 or TRBV6-3 and J is TRBJ1-5; no clear D gene. The CDR3 sequence is 11 residues long. Germline loops: CDR1 MNHEY, CDR2 SVGEGT. V lost 2 bases and J 6 bases, leaving 2 bases between the germline ends. The CDR3 protein is CASSYPQPQHF. The DNA of the CDR3 is TGTGCCAGCAGTTACCCTCAGCCCCAGCATTTT.